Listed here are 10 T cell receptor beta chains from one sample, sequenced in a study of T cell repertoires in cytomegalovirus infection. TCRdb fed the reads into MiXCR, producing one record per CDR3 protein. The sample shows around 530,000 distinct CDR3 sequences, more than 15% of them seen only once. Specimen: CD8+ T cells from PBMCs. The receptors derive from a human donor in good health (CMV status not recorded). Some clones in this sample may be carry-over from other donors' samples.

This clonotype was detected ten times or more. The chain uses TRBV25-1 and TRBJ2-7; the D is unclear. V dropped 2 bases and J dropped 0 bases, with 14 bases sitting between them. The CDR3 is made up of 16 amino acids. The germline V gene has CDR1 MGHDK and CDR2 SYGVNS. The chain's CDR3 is CASSEGLGTISYEQYF. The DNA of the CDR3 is TGTGCCAGCAGTGAAGGTTTGGGTACCATCTCCTACGAGCAGTACTTC.

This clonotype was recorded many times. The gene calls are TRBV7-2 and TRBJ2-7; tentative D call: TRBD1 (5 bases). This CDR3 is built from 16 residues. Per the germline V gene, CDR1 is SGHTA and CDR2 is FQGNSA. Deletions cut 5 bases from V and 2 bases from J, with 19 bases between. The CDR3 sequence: CASSPRTRVRAYEQYF. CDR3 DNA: TGTGCCAGCAGCCCCCGAACCAGGGTCCGGGCCTACGAGCAGTACTTC.

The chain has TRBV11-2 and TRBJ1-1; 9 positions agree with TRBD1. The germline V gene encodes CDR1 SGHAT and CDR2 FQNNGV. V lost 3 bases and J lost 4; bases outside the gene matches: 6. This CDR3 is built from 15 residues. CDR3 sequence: CASSFSGTGSTEAFF. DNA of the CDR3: TGTGCCAGCAGCTTTTCCGGGACAGGGAGCACTGAAGCTTTCTTT.

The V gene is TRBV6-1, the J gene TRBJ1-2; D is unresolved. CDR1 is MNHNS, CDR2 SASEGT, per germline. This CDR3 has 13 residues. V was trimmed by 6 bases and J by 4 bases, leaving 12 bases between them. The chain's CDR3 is CASSSDPAYGYTF. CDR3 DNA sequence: TGTGCCAGCAGCTCGGATCCAGCCTATGGCTACACCTTC.

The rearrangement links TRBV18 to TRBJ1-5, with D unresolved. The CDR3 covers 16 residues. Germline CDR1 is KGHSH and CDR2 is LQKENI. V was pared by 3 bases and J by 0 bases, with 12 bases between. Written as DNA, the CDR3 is TGTGCCAGCTCACCTAATCGGGGATATAGCAATCAGCCCCAGCATTTT. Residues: CASSPNRGYSNQPQHF.

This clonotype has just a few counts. The CDR3 loop is CASSPGQETYEQYF. In nucleotides, the CDR3 is TGTGCCAGCAGTCCGGGACAGGAGACCTACGAGCAGTACTTC. J is TRBJ2-7 and V is TRBV12-3 or TRBV12-4, with 8 bases fitting TRBD1. The CDR3 spans 14 residues. Trimming removed 5 bases from V and 2 bases from J; junction bases left unmatched: 5.

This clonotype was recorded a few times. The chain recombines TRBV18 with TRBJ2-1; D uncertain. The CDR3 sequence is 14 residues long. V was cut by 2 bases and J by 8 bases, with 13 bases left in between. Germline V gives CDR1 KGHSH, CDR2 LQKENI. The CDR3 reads CASSPLHSPDEQFF. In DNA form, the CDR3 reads TGTGCCAGCTCACCATTACACTCCCCAGATGAGCAGTTCTTC.

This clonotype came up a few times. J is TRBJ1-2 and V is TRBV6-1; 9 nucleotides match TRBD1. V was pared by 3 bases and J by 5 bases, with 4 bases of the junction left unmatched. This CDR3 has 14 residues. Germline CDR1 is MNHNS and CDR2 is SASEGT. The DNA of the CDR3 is TGTGCCAGCAGTGAGAGACAGGGGGTTTATGGCTACACCTTC. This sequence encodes CASSERQGVYGYTF.

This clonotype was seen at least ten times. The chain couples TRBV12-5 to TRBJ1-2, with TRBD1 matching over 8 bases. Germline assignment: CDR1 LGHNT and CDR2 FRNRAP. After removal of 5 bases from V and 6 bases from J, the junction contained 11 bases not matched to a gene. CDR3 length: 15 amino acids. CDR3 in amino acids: CASGPTKDRDNGYTF. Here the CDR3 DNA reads TGTGCTAGTGGTCCCACCAAGGACAGGGACAATGGCTACACCTTC.

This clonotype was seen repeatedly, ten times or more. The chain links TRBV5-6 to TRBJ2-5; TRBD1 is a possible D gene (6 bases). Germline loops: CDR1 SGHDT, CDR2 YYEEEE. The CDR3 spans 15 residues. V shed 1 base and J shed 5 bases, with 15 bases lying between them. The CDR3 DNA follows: TGTGCCAGCAGCTTGTGGCAGGGGTTCCGGGAGACCCAGTACTTC. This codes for CASSLWQGFRETQYF.